This T cell receptor (beta chain) stems from a study of blood T cell repertoires in COVID-19. For the study at large: Specimens from acute and convalescent COVID-19 originated in the United States, Italy and Spain. Sample material is recorded as cDNA or gDNA derived from T cells, B-cell-depleted T cells, or PBMCs.

Original processing methods: Reference gene primer amplification yielded estimated nucleated cell counts. TCRdb keeps only in-frame clones here, not all; method: immunoSEQ multiplex PCR. V and J calls and clone size are as listed in that table; D and trimming were resolved from the DNA. The profile shows approximately 120,000 clones, more than 80% of them singletons. Germline loops: CDR1 MNHNY, CDR2 SVGAGI (reference sequence). V lost 5 bases, J lost 4 bases, and 6 bases stayed unmatched. The CDR3 spans 14 residues. The sequence was collected from a woman aged 80 or over with COVID-19, enrolled during active disease. V is TRBV6-6 and J is TRBJ1-1, with 8 bases that match TRBD1. Sequencing was done on a sample of peripheral blood. The CDR3 is CASSGSTGGTEAFF. CDR3 bases: TGTGCCAGCAGTGGCTCCACAGGGGGCACTGAAGCTTTCTTT.